The T cell receptor beta chain described here comes from a study of T cell repertoires in cytomegalovirus infection. General observations from the study: What dominated the ex vivo response were HLA-C-restricted CMV-specific TCR beta clonotypes.

This CDR3 has 12 amino acids. Germline V CDR1 and CDR2: SEHNR, FQNEAQ (reference sequence). Trimming left V 11 bases short and J 8 bases short, with 16 bases between. TCRdb ran MiXCR on the reads and lists one entry per CDR3 protein. Seen here are fewer than 550,000 distinct CDR3 sequences, 15% to 20% observed once, and the top ten hold roughly a quarter. Turning to this clonotype: Its target is unknown.

The sample comprised CD8+ T cells from PBMCs. The source is a human donor in good health (CMV status not recorded). Some clones in this sample may be carry-over from other donors' samples. The genes are TRBV7-9 and TRBJ2-1; weak D call: TRBD1 (6 bases). The CDR3 nucleotides read TGTGCCCGCTCAGGGGATGCCGATGAGCAGTTCTTC. This translates into CARSGDADEQFF.